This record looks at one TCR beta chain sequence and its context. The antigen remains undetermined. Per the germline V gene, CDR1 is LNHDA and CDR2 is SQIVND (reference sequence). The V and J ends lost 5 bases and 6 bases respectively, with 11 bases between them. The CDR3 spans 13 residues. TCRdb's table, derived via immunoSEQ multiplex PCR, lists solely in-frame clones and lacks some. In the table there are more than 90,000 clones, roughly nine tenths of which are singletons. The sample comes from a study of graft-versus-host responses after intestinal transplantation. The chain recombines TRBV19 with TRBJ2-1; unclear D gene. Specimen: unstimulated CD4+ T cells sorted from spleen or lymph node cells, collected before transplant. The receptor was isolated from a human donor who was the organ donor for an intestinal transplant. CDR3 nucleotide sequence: TGTGCCAGTAGTCTCGGACGGTTCAATGAGCAGTTCTTC. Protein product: CASSLGRFNEQFF.